This T cell receptor beta chain appears in the sequencing data of a study of blood T cells in healthy people across ages. Study conclusions and caveats: The study could not conclusively compare naive and antigen-experienced cells, given its unsorted PBMCs. The recorded TCR beta diversity per million T cells decreased in a roughly linear manner with age. Versus aged donors, long-lived donors had higher diversity and more naive CD4+ cells.

The germline gives CDR1 SNHLY, CDR2 FYNNEI. With V trimmed by 3 bases and J by 4 bases, 3 bases remained unmatched. The CDR3 totals 15 residues. There were at least 5.5 micrograms of total RNA extracted from every sample. As concerns this clonotype: The antigen is unknown.

The authors ran a second PCR of about 7 to 11 cycles using a sample-barcoded 5' primer and a J-beta primer mix. TCRdb used MiXCR to reprocess the 5' RACE reads, holding one entry per CDR3 protein. Counted here are 550,000 to 750,000 distinct CDR3 sequences, around 21% occurring once; the ten biggest clones make up 3% to 4%. This receptor was taken from a man aged 65-85 years in good health. The source material was blood. The chain employs TRBV2 and TRBJ2-1; 10 nucleotides match TRBD1. DNA of the CDR3: TGTGCCAGCAGTGATAGACAGGGGGCGTACAATGAGCAGTTCTTC. Translation: CASSDRQGAYNEQFF.